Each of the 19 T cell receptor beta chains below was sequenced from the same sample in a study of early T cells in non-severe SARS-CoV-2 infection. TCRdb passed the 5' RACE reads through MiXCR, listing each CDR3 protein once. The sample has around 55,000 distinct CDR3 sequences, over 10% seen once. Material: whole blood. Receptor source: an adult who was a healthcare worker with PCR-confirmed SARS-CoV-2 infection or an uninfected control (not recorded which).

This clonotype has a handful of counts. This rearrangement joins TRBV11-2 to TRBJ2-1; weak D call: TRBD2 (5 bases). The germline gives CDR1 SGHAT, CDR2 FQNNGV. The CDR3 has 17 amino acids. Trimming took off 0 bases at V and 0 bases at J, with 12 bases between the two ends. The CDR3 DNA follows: TGTGCCAGCAGCTTAGAACCGGGGAAGAGCTCCTACAATGAGCAGTTCTTC. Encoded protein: CASSLEPGKSSYNEQFF.

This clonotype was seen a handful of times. The DNA for the CDR3 is TGTGCCAGCAGCCAAGCTTACGGATTAGGCGCTGAAGCTTTCTTT. It encodes CASSQAYGLGAEAFF. The chain employs TRBV3-1 and TRBJ1-1; D is undetermined. Between the trimmed V and J ends, which lost 1 base and 6 bases, there was a span of 15 bases. Looked up from germline, CDR1 is LGHDT and CDR2 is YNNKEL (reference sequence). This CDR3 is 15 amino acids long.

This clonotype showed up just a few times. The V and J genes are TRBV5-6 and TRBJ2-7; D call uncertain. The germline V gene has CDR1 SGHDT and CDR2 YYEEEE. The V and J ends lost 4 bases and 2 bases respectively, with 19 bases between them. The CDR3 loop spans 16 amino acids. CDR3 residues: CASSPLGGSYAYEQYF. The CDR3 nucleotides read TGTGCCAGCAGCCCCCTTGGCGGATCGTACGCCTACGAGCAGTACTTC.

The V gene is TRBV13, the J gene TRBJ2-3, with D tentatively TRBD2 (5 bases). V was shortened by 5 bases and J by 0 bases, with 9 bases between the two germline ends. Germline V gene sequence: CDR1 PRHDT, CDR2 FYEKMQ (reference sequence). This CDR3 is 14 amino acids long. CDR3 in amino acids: CASSPAESTDTQYF. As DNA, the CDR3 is TGTGCCAGCAGCCCAGCGGAGAGCACAGATACGCAGTATTTT. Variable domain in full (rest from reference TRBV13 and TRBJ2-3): AAGVIQSPRHLIKEKRETATLKCYPIPRHDTVYWYQQGPGQDPQFLISFYEKMQSDKGSIPDRFSAQQFSDYHSELNMSSLELGDSALYFCASSPAESTDTQYFGPGTRLTVL.

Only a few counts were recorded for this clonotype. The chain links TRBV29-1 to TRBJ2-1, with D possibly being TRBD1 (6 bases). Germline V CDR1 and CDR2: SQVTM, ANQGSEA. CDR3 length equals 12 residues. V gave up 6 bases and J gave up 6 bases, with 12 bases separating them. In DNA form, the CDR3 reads TGCAGCGTAGGACAGAAGCCCAATGAGCAGTTCTTC. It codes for CSVGQKPNEQFF.

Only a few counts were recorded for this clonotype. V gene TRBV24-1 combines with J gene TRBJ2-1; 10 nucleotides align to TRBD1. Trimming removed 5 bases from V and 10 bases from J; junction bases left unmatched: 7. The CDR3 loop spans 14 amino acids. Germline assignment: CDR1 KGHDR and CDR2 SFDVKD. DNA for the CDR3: TGTGCCACCAGTGTCGGGACAGGGGCTCGAGAGCAGTTCTTC. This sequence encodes CATSVGTGAREQFF.

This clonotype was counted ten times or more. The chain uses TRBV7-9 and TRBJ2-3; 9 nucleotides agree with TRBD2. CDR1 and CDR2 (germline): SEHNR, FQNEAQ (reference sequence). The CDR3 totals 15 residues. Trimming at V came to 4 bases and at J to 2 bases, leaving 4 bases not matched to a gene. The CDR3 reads CASSWTSVTTDTQYF. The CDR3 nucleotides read TGTGCCAGCAGCTGGACTAGCGTGACCACAGATACGCAGTATTTT.

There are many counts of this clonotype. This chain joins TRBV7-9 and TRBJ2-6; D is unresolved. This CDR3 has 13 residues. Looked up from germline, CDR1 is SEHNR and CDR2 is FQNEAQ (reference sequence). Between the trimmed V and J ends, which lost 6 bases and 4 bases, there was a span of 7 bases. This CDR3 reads CASSQGGANVLTF. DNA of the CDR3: TGTGCCAGCAGTCAAGGGGGGGCCAACGTCCTGACTTTC. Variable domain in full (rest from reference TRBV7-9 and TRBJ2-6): DTGVSQNPRHKITKRGQNVTFRCDPISEHNRLYWYRQTLGQGPEFLTYFQNEAQLEKSRLLSDRFSAERPKGSFSTLEIQRTEQGDSAMYLCASSQGGANVLTFGAGSRLTVL.

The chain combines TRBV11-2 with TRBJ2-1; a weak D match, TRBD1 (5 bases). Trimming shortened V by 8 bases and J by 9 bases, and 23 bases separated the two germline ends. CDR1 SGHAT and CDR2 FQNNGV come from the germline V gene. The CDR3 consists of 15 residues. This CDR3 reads CASSPQVGSRGEQFF. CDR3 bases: TGTGCCAGCTCGCCCCAGGTCGGGTCAAGGGGTGAGCAGTTCTTC.

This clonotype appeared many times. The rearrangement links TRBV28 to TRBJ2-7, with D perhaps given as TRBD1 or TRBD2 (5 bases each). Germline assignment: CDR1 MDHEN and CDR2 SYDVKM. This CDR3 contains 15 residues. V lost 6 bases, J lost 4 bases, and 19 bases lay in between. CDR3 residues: CASRGVLRPGYEQYF. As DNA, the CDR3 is TGTGCCAGCAGGGGGGTTTTAAGGCCTGGTTACGAGCAGTACTTC.

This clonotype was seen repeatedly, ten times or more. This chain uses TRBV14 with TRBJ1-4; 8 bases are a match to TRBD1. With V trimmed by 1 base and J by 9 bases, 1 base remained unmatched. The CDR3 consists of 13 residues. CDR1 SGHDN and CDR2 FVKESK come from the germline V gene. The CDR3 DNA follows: TGTGCCAGCAGCCAAGGGACAGGGCAAAAACTGTTTTTT. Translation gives CASSQGTGQKLFF.

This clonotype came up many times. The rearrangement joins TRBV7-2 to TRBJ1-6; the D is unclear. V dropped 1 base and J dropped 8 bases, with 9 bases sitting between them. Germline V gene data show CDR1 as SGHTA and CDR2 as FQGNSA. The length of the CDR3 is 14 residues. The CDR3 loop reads CASSLGQDYSPLHF. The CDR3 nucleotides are TGTGCCAGCAGCTTAGGACAAGATTATTCACCCCTCCACTTT.

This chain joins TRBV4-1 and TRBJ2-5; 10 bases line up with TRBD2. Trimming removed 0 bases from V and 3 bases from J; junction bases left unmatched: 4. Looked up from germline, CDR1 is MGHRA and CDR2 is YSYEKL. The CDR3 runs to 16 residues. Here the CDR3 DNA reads TGCGCCAGCAGCCAAGATATACTAGCGGGAAAAGAGACCCAGTACTTC. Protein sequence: CASSQDILAGKETQYF.

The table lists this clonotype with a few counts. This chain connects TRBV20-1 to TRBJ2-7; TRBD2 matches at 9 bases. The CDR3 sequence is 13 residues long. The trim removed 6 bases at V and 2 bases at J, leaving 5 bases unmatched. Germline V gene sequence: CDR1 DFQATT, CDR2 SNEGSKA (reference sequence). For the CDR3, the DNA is TGCAGTGCCTGGACTAGCGCGACCTACGAGCAGTACTTC. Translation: CSAWTSATYEQYF.

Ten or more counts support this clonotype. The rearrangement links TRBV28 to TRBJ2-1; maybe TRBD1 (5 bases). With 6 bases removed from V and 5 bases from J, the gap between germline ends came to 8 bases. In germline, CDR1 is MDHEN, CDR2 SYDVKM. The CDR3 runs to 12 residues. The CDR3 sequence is CASRQTDNEQFF. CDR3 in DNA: TGTGCCAGCAGACAGACAGACAATGAGCAGTTCTTC. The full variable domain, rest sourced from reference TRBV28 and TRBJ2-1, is DVKVTQSSRYLVKRTGEKVFLECVQDMDHENMFWYRQDPGLGLRLIYFSYDVKMKEKGDIPEGYSVSREKKERFSLILESASTNQTSMYLCASRQTDNEQFFGPGTRLTVL.

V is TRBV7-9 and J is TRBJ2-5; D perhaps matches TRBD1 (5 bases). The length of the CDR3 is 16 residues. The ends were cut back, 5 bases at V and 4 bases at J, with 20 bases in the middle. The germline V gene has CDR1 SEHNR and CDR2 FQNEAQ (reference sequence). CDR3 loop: CASSPASGDRSETQYF. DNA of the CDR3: TGTGCCAGCAGCCCCGCGTCGGGCGACAGATCAGAGACCCAGTACTTC.

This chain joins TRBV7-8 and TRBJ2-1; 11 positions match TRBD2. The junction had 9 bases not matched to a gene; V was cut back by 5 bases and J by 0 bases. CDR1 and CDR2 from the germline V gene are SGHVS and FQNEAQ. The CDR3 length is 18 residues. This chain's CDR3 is CASSHGLAGVSSYNEQFF. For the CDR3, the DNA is TGTGCCAGCAGCCACGGACTAGCGGGTGTCAGCTCCTACAATGAGCAGTTCTTC. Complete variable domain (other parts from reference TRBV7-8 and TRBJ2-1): GAGVSQSPRYKVAKRGQDVALRCDPISGHVSLFWYQQALGQGPEFLTYFQNEAQLDKSGLPSDRFFAERPEGSVSTLKIQRTQQEDSAVYLCASSHGLAGVSSYNEQFFGPGTRLTVL.

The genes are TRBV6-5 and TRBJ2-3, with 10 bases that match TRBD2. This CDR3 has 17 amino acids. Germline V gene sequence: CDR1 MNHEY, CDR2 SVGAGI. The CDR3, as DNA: TGTTCTCACTTTCTTCAAGCGGGAGGGTGGAAAGGAGATACGCAGTATTTT. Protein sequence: CSHFLQAGGWKGDTQYF.

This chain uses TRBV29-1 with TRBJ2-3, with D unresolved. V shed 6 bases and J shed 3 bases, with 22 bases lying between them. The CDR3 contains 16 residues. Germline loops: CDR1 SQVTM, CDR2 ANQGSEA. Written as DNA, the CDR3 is TGCAGCGTCCGTGGCCCCCCGGATGAATCAACAGATACGCAGTATTTT. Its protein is CSVRGPPDESTDTQYF.